This T cell receptor beta chain was recorded in a study of blood T cells in healthy people across ages. Caucasian, healthy and from Russia, the donors were aged between about 6 and 90. With a J-beta primer mix and a sample-barcoded 5' primer, a second PCR ran roughly 7 to 11 cycles. MiXCR, run by TCRdb on the 5' RACE reads, gives a single entry per CDR3 protein. The data hold around 820,000 distinct CDR3 sequences, with 25% observed a single time. The germline V gene encodes CDR1 MNHEY and CDR2 SVGEGT. The ends lost 2 bases at V and 6 bases at J; junction bases unmatched: 5. The CDR3 has 14 residues. This sample was also put to use in a study of T cells of mothers and their children. That study adds: From each mother came over 9.5 million TCR beta CDR3 reads, and from each child came about 3 million. Among related mother-child pairs, overlap was slightly higher than in unrelated pairs, though not significantly.

V and J are TRBV6-2 or TRBV6-3 and TRBJ2-7, with TRBD2 matching over 9 bases. Material: blood. The TCR sequence derives from a boy aged 5-17 years in good health. The CDR3 reads CASSYAGGPGEQYF. DNA for the CDR3: TGTGCCAGCAGTTACGCGGGAGGGCCTGGCGAGCAGTACTTC.